This T cell receptor beta chain emerged from a study of blood T cells in healthy people across ages. Trimming removed 0 bases at V and 1 base at J, with 10 bases between. This CDR3 comprises 16 residues. Per germline, CDR1 SGHAT and CDR2 FQNNGV. About this clonotype itself: Its target is unknown.

The second PCR ran about 6 to 12 cycles with a sample-barcoded 5' primer and J-beta primers. Each cDNA molecule carried a tag from a template-switch adaptor that contained 12 random nucleotides. Per sample, CDR3-containing paired-end reads numbered at least 3 million. MiXCR, run by TCRdb on the 5' RACE reads, gives a single entry per CDR3 protein. The repertoire holds roughly 2 million distinct CDR3 sequences, with around half as singletons. General study findings and limits: Researchers report that TCR beta diversity correlated strongly with naive T cell percentage. Roughly linearly, TCR beta diversity per million T cells fell as age increased.

Sequencing was done on a sample of blood. The rearrangement links TRBV11-2 to TRBJ2-1; a weak D match, TRBD2 (5 bases). The TCR comes from a woman in her forties in good health. The CDR3 reads CASSLEAAFSYNEQFF. For the CDR3, the DNA is TGTGCCAGCAGCTTAGAAGCGGCGTTTTCCTACAATGAGCAGTTCTTC. Full variable domain (remainder filled in from reference TRBV11-2 and TRBJ2-1): EAGVAQSPRYKIIEKRQSVAFWCNPISGHATLYWYQQILGQGPKLLIQFQNNGVVDDSQLPKDRFSAERLKGVDSTLKIQPAKLEDSAVYLCASSLEAAFSYNEQFFGPGTRLTVL.